This T cell receptor beta chain comes out of a study of blood T cell repertoires in COVID-19 (dated by TCRdb to between 2020 and 2021). Turning to the overall study: Collaborator samples came from the United States, Italy and Spain and covered acute and convalescent phases of COVID-19. The prospective study material was composed of cDNA or gDNA derived from T cells, B-cell-depleted T cells, or PBMCs. Deeply sampled blood TCRbeta repertoires from subjects exposed to, actively infected with, or recovered from COVID-19 were included in the dataset. The repertoires were released in a freely available public database meant as a resource for research on the immune response to SARS-CoV-2. The samples were drawn from two sources: the first 160 participants of the ongoing ImmuneRACE study, and 1,000 to 1,500 subjects contributed by 6 global collaborators. A de-identified subject ID, COVID-19 status, age in years and sex were almost always included in the sample metadata. Where available, HLA class I and class II types were obtained from metadata supplied by the sample provider rather than from assay-based typing.

The collaborating institutions used their own protocols to collect whole blood in K2EDTA tubes. For TCRbeta analysis, collaborators shipped samples as frozen whole blood, isolated PBMCs, or DNA extracted from either of those sample types. Study-wide findings and limitations: The amount of clinical and demographic metadata varied by source and participant and was provided uncurated.

TCRbeta CDR3 regions were amplified from genomic DNA by means of the immunoSEQ Assay, a bias-controlled multiplex PCR. The authors' analysis ran thus. The number of nucleated cells in each sample was estimated from the amplification of reference gene primers within the assay. To quantify the absolute abundance of each unique TCRbeta CDR3 rearrangement, sequence reads were collapsed and filtered. For each sample, productive Simpson clonality was calculated as the square root of Simpson's diversity index across productive rearrangements. Drawn from immuneACCESS, this table holds only the in-frame rearrangements with V and J called that TCRdb kept. Clones are partly lost; checked studies trace under half to an unresolved V gene and leave the rest unexplained. The V and J calls and the clone size are those of that table, but D and trimming were determined from the DNA. This sample gives 180,000 or so clones in total; 65% to 85% of them show up just once. The top ten clones comprise approximately 2.6% of the sample.

This clone was counted only a few times. Its antigen is still unknown. Base qualities are not provided; no much larger clone lies one nucleotide away. CDR1 and CDR2 (LNHDA, SQIVND) derive from the germline V gene (reference sequence). Trimming accounts for 9 bases at V and 1 base at J, while the number of junction bases matched to no gene is 9. Including the terminal cysteine and phenylalanine, the CDR3 comprises 15 residues. The only DNA kept is the CDR3, 45 bases in frame from the first base. Rearrangement joined TRBV19 to TRBJ2-3; 8 nucleotides in the junction match TRBD1. The specimen sequenced was peripheral blood. The receptor was derived from a human donor with acute or convalescent COVID-19. The donor label of this sample is uncertain. Read as DNA, the sequence is TGTGCCAGCCAGAAGGGGGGACAGGGCACAGATACGCAGTATTTT. This translates into CASQKGGQGTDTQYF.